These T cell receptor beta chains were read from a single sample in a study of identical twins. A single record per CDR3 protein comes from TCRdb applying MiXCR to the 5' RACE reads. The sample includes about 210,000 distinct CDR3 sequences, around a tenth of them seen just once. Sample: memory (CD45RO+) T cells sorted from blood. The receptor set was obtained from a woman under 30 in good health. CDR3s include the opening cysteine and the closing phenylalanine or tryptophan. The order of the fields is D gene, J gene, V gene, clone size, CDR3 protein, CDR3 DNA. The D gene is left open where the match is weak. The size of a clone is reported for some rows only, either as once, few or many, or as a class for expanded clones.

D gene: TRBD1; J gene: TRBJ1-2; V gene: TRBV12-3/TRBV12-4; clone size: few; CDR3 protein: CASLRGTGARYGYTF; CDR3 DNA: TGTGCCAGCCTCCGCGGGACAGGGGCGCGTTATGGCTACACCTTC
D gene: NA; J gene: TRBJ2-1; V gene: TRBV7-2; clone size: NA; CDR3 protein: CASSFRVALGNEQFF; CDR3 DNA: TGTGCCAGCAGCTTCCGGGTCGCCTTGGGCAATGAGCAGTTCTTC
D gene: TRBD2; J gene: TRBJ2-1; V gene: TRBV9; clone size: NA; CDR3 protein: CASSPRTGSGGSSYNEQFF; CDR3 DNA: TGTGCCAGCAGCCCCCGGACGGGTAGCGGGGGGAGCTCCTACAATGAGCAGTTCTTC
D gene: NA; J gene: TRBJ2-1; V gene: TRBV2; clone size: NA; CDR3 protein: CASRGTKNEQFF; CDR3 DNA: TGTGCCAGCAGAGGGACAAAGAATGAGCAGTTCTTC
D gene: NA; J gene: TRBJ2-3; V gene: TRBV20-1; clone size: few; CDR3 protein: CSAKLPGFLTDMQYF; CDR3 DNA: TGCAGTGCTAAACTCCCGGGCTTCCTCACAGATATGCAGTATTTT
D gene: NA; J gene: TRBJ2-2; V gene: TRBV9; clone size: few; CDR3 protein: CASSEKISGKNTGELFF; CDR3 DNA: TGTGCCAGCAGCGAGAAAATTAGCGGAAAGAACACCGGGGAGCTGTTTTTT
D gene: TRBD1; J gene: TRBJ2-5; V gene: TRBV4-2; clone size: NA; CDR3 protein: CASSQDRTGGQETQYF; CDR3 DNA: TGTGCCAGCAGCCAAGATCGGACAGGAGGTCAAGAGACCCAGTACTTC
D gene: TRBD2; J gene: TRBJ2-5; V gene: TRBV20-1; clone size: NA; CDR3 protein: CSPRGLATETQYF; CDR3 DNA: TGCAGTCCAAGGGGACTAGCGACAGAGACCCAGTACTTC
D gene: NA; J gene: TRBJ1-1; V gene: TRBV12-3/TRBV12-4; clone size: few; CDR3 protein: CASRPGMNTEAFF; CDR3 DNA: TGTGCCAGCAGACCGGGAATGAACACTGAAGCTTTCTTT
D gene: NA; J gene: TRBJ1-6; V gene: TRBV10-3; clone size: few; CDR3 protein: CAISDSVSLQDLPLHF; CDR3 DNA: TGTGCCATCAGTGATTCCGTTTCTCTTCAGGACTTACCCCTCCACTTT
D gene: NA; J gene: TRBJ1-2; V gene: TRBV12-3/TRBV12-4; clone size: few; CDR3 protein: CASSWGFASRNTF; CDR3 DNA: TGTGCCAGCAGTTGGGGTTTTGCGTCGAGGAACACCTTC
D gene: NA; J gene: TRBJ2-6; V gene: TRBV7-2; clone size: few; CDR3 protein: CASSPGLRRGANVLTF; CDR3 DNA: TGTGCCAGCAGCCCCGGACTGAGGAGGGGGGCCAACGTCCTGACTTTC
D gene: NA; J gene: TRBJ1-1; V gene: TRBV7-9; clone size: NA; CDR3 protein: CASSFWGFVNTEAFF; CDR3 DNA: TGTGCCAGCAGCTTTTGGGGGTTCGTGAACACTGAAGCTTTCTTT
D gene: NA; J gene: TRBJ2-1; V gene: TRBV6-4; clone size: NA; CDR3 protein: CASTTNGGLSYNEQFF; CDR3 DNA: TGTGCCAGCACCACGAATGGGGGGCTCTCTTACAATGAGCAGTTCTTC
D gene: NA; J gene: TRBJ2-1; V gene: TRBV5-1; clone size: NA; CDR3 protein: CASKQDNEQFF; CDR3 DNA: TGCGCCAGCAAACAAGACAATGAGCAGTTCTTC
D gene: NA; J gene: TRBJ2-5; V gene: TRBV9; clone size: many; CDR3 protein: CASTKREEQETQYF; CDR3 DNA: TGTGCCAGCACTAAAAGGGAGGAACAAGAGACCCAGTACTTC
D gene: TRBD2; J gene: TRBJ2-7; V gene: TRBV5-5; clone size: NA; CDR3 protein: CASSPAGARNEQYF; CDR3 DNA: TGTGCCAGCAGTCCAGCGGGGGCAAGGAACGAGCAGTACTTC
D gene: NA; J gene: TRBJ1-4; V gene: TRBV12-3/TRBV12-4; clone size: many; CDR3 protein: CASSLFIAGEKLFF; CDR3 DNA: TGTGCCAGCAGTTTATTCATTGCTGGGGAAAAACTGTTTTTT
D gene: TRBD2; J gene: TRBJ2-3; V gene: TRBV10-3; clone size: few; CDR3 protein: CAISASGGGSTDTQYF; CDR3 DNA: TGTGCCATCAGCGCCTCGGGGGGGGGTAGCACAGATACGCAGTATTTT
D gene: NA; J gene: TRBJ2-1; V gene: TRBV6-2/TRBV6-3; clone size: few; CDR3 protein: CASSYTFGQGGYNEQFF; CDR3 DNA: TGTGCCAGCAGTTACACCTTCGGACAGGGAGGGTACAATGAGCAGTTCTTC
D gene: NA; J gene: TRBJ2-5; V gene: TRBV12-3/TRBV12-4; clone size: many; CDR3 protein: CASSSLETQYF; CDR3 DNA: TGTGCCAGCAGTTCCTTGGAGACCCAGTACTTC
D gene: TRBD1; J gene: TRBJ1-4; V gene: TRBV20-1; clone size: few; CDR3 protein: CSAYDRVEEKLFF; CDR3 DNA: TGCAGTGCCTATGACAGGGTAGAGGAAAAACTGTTTTTT
D gene: NA; J gene: TRBJ1-5; V gene: TRBV5-3; clone size: NA; CDR3 protein: CARSLAARADQPQHF; CDR3 DNA: TGTGCCAGAAGCTTGGCGGCTCGGGCCGATCAGCCCCAGCATTTT
D gene: NA; J gene: TRBJ2-3; V gene: TRBV10-3; clone size: NA; CDR3 protein: CAISRQASGTDTQYF; CDR3 DNA: TGTGCCATCAGCAGACAAGCCTCAGGCACAGATACGCAGTATTTT
D gene: NA; J gene: TRBJ2-6; V gene: TRBV12-3/TRBV12-4; clone size: few; CDR3 protein: CASSFWEDRPGANVLTF; CDR3 DNA: TGTGCCAGCAGTTTTTGGGAGGACAGGCCTGGGGCCAACGTCCTGACTTTC
D gene: TRBD1; J gene: TRBJ2-1; V gene: TRBV5-6; clone size: NA; CDR3 protein: CASSFGQGAANEQFF; CDR3 DNA: TGTGCCAGCAGCTTCGGACAGGGGGCAGCGAATGAGCAGTTCTTC
D gene: NA; J gene: TRBJ2-1; V gene: TRBV3-1; clone size: many; CDR3 protein: CASSPELGGARSYNEQFF; CDR3 DNA: TGTGCCAGCAGCCCTGAGTTGGGGGGGGCCAGATCCTACAATGAGCAGTTCTTC
D gene: TRBD2; J gene: TRBJ2-2; V gene: TRBV19; clone size: few; CDR3 protein: CASSTGGRGTGELFF; CDR3 DNA: TGTGCCAGCAGTACCGGCGGGAGAGGCACCGGGGAGCTGTTTTTT
D gene: NA; J gene: TRBJ1-5; V gene: TRBV6-2/TRBV6-3; clone size: NA; CDR3 protein: CASMRGGDQPQHF; CDR3 DNA: TGTGCCAGCATGAGGGGGGGCGATCAGCCCCAGCATTTT
D gene: TRBD2; J gene: TRBJ2-1; V gene: TRBV20-1; clone size: once; CDR3 protein: CSANLAGGVNEQFF; CDR3 DNA: TGCAGTGCCAACCTAGCGGGAGGTGTCAATGAGCAGTTCTTC
D gene: NA; J gene: TRBJ2-7; V gene: TRBV18; clone size: few; CDR3 protein: CASSLSPGYEQYF; CDR3 DNA: TGTGCCAGCTCACTTTCCCCGGGCTACGAGCAGTACTTC
D gene: NA; J gene: TRBJ2-7; V gene: TRBV6-4; clone size: many; CDR3 protein: CASSLRWTGGVRSSYEQYF; CDR3 DNA: TGTGCCAGCAGTCTCCGGTGGACAGGCGGGGTCCGAAGCTCCTACGAGCAGTACTTC
D gene: NA; J gene: TRBJ1-1; V gene: TRBV9; clone size: few; CDR3 protein: CASSARGNTEAFF; CDR3 DNA: TGTGCCAGCAGCGCAAGAGGGAACACTGAAGCTTTCTTT
D gene: NA; J gene: TRBJ1-5; V gene: TRBV15; clone size: few; CDR3 protein: CATSRDHGPQHF; CDR3 DNA: TGTGCCACCAGCAGAGATCACGGGCCCCAGCATTTT
D gene: NA; J gene: TRBJ2-5; V gene: TRBV4-2; clone size: NA; CDR3 protein: CASSPARVLLQETQYF; CDR3 DNA: TGTGCCAGCAGCCCTGCAAGAGTACTGCTTCAAGAGACCCAGTACTTC